The TCR beta chain described here comes from a study of a mutant IDH1 vaccine in newly diagnosed glioma. Study context: The therapy given earlier, which was standard therapy, consisted of radiotherapy, temozolomide, or both, and most of the patients received both.

In its sample, this clone was seen a few times. No antigen is known for it. Indicated time point: week 35, safety follow-up. Every single dose of the vaccine, 300 ug of mutant IDH1 20-mer peptide, came with topical imiquimod. Germline V CDR1 and CDR2: SGDLS, YYNGEE. Trimming removed 0 bases at V and 3 bases at J, with 7 bases between. This CDR3 comprises 14 residues. Generated by immunoSEQ multiplex PCR, the TCRdb table keeps only in-frame clones and is missing some. The sample carries around 26,000 clones, roughly 85% recorded once. The clonotype comes from a man aged 25 to 40 with glioma. The rearrangement joins TRBV9 to TRBJ1-5; D is ambiguous. The material was PBMCs, obtained from a glioma patient whose treatment included an IDH1 peptide vaccine. Written as DNA, the CDR3 is TGTGCCAGCAGCGTAGACCCTCTCAATCAGCCCCAGCATTTT. It specifies CASSVDPLNQPQHF.